This T cell receptor beta chain emerged from a study of long-term antiretroviral therapy in people with HIV. Overall study results and limits: At every time point, clones expanded before ART dominated the repertoire.

At least one PBMC sample before ART and at least two after were required. Treatment for every participant with HIV took place in the United States. Trimming took off 0 bases at V and 2 bases at J, with 14 bases between the two ends. Germline V gene sequence: CDR1 LGHNA, CDR2 YSLEER. The CDR3 has 17 residues. Assay version v3.0 of immunoSEQ was used, and it was run at survey level. The protocol was immunoSEQ multiplex PCR, while the TCRdb copy is restricted to in-frame clones and leaves out a portion. Counted here are about 16,000 clones, roughly 88% occurring once; the ten biggest clones make up under 15%. This clone was counted only a few times. Its matching antigen is unknown.

This specimen was unsorted PBMCs, taken more than 2.2 years before starting antiretroviral therapy. The clonotype was recovered from a woman younger than 45 with HIV. The chain recombines TRBV4-3 with TRBJ1-5; the D gene is possibly TRBD1 (6 bases). This chain's CDR3 is CASSQDGGRVGNQPQHF. CDR3 DNA: TGCGCCAGCAGCCAAGATGGGGGCAGGGTGGGCAATCAGCCCCAGCATTTT.